This paragraph reports one T cell receptor beta chain. Its antigen is currently unknown. Time point here: week 47, end of study. Every vaccination contained 300 ug of the mutant IDH1 20-mer peptide and was paired with topical imiquimod. The astrocytomas were IDH1-mutant, ATRX-negative, and WHO grade 3 or 4. The assay was immunoSEQ multiplex PCR, and TCRdb's table has in-frame clones only and misses some. The repertoire holds approximately 56,000 clones, with roughly 76% as singletons. The data originate from a study of a mutant IDH1 vaccine in newly diagnosed glioma. Across the whole study: Most patients had received both radiotherapy and temozolomide, the prior options being radiotherapy, temozolomide, or both. At week 35 came visit V12, and visit V13 followed at week 47.

This receptor was taken from a man aged 45-65 years with glioma. Material: PBMCs, obtained from a glioma patient whose treatment included an IDH1 peptide vaccine.

The CDR3: CASSSSPGANVLTF. CDR3 nucleotide sequence: TGTGCCAGCAGCTCGTCCCCTGGGGCCAACGTCCTGACTTTC. The genes are TRBV7-9 and TRBJ2-6; no clear D gene. The CDR3 length is 14 residues. The V end was cut by 4 bases, the J end by 2 bases, with 6 bases between. Germline V gene data show CDR1 as SEHNR and CDR2 as FQNEAQ (reference sequence).